One and the same sample provided the 18 T cell receptor beta chains below, sequenced in a study of shared T cell receptors in the human thymus. Sequencing used immunoSEQ multiplex PCR; TCRdb keeps in-frame clones, though not all of them. The sample lists over 650,000 clones; about 89% were seen once. These data are also associated with another study on human thymus T cells.

Sequencing was done on a sample of thymocytes. The receptor set was obtained from a boy in the first two years of life with a congenital heart defect.

The chain uses TRBV30 and TRBJ2-7; 8 positions match TRBD1. The CDR3 has 15 amino acids. Germline loops: CDR1 GTSNPN, CDR2 SVGIG (reference sequence). J lost 0 bases, V lost 4 bases, and 8 bases had no gene match. The CDR3 DNA sequence: TGTGCCTGGACGAAAGAAGGGACAGGCTCCTACGAGCAGTACTTC. It codes for CAWTKEGTGSYEQYF.

The DNA for the CDR3 is TGTGCCAGCAGCTTGGATTCGGGGGGACCCTCCTACAATGAGCAGTTCTTC. It specifies CASSLDSGGPSYNEQFF. The V gene is TRBV5-6, the J gene TRBJ2-1; 7 bases line up with TRBD2. This CDR3 contains 17 residues. Losses at the gene ends were 0 bases for V and 0 bases for J; bases not matched to a gene: 6. Germline values: CDR1 SGHDT, CDR2 YYEEEE.

This chain joins TRBV5-1 and TRBJ2-1, with a weak D call TRBD2 (5 bases). The germline V gene has CDR1 SGHRS and CDR2 YFSETQ. The CDR3 runs to 14 residues. V lost 0 bases to trimming and J lost 4 bases, with 8 bases between them. The CDR3 nucleotides read TGCGCCAGCAGCTTGGGAGGGTTATACAATGAGCAGTTCTTC. Amino acids: CASSLGGLYNEQFF.

This sequence joins TRBV5-1 and TRBJ2-5, with 8 bases lining up with TRBD2. The ends lost 2 bases at V and 4 bases at J; junction bases unmatched: 4. Germline CDR1 is SGHRS and CDR2 is YFSETQ. The CDR3 runs 14 residues. The CDR3 DNA reads TGCGCCAGCAGCTTTTTGGGACTAGGAGAGACCCAGTACTTC. It is translated as CASSFLGLGETQYF.

The genes are TRBV28 and TRBJ2-3; D gene ambiguous. The V gene's germline CDR1 is MDHEN and CDR2 SYDVKM. Trimming cost V 7 bases and J 3 bases, with 14 bases left between them. CDR3 size: 14 residues. Written as DNA, the CDR3 is TGTGCCAGCAATAAGAAGCTATGGACAGATACGCAGTATTTT. Its translation is CASNKKLWTDTQYF.

The chain carries TRBV27 and TRBJ2-5; 10 positions match TRBD2. The CDR3 is 17 amino acids. Per germline, CDR1 MNHEY and CDR2 SMNVEV (reference sequence). V lost 6 bases, J lost 4 bases, and 14 bases stayed unmatched. Here the CDR3 reads CASRNTSGVFQRETQYF. The CDR3 DNA follows: TGTGCCAGCAGAAACACTAGCGGGGTCTTCCAGCGAGAGACCCAGTACTTC.

This clone was seen a handful of times. The CDR3 nucleotides are TGTGCCAGTAGCATATACCGGGACAGGGGGCCGGGCACCGGGGAGCTGTTTTTT. Translation gives CASSIYRDRGPGTGELFF. This chain uses TRBV19 with TRBJ2-2; TRBD1 agrees at 12 bases. J was trimmed by 4 bases and V by 6 bases; bases with no gene match: 12. The CDR3 spans 18 residues. Germline V lookup: CDR1 LNHDA, CDR2 SQIVND (reference sequence).

The rearrangement uses TRBV5-8 and TRBJ2-5; 7 bases line up with TRBD1. With V trimmed by 0 bases and J by 5 bases, 7 bases remained unmatched. This CDR3 is built from 15 residues. Germline-derived CDR1 and CDR2 are SGHTS and YDEGEE. This CDR3 reads CASSLEGALRETQYF. The CDR3 DNA sequence: TGTGCCAGCAGCTTGGAGGGGGCGCTTCGGGAGACCCAGTACTTC.

This chain joins TRBV2 and TRBJ2-7, with a weak D call TRBD1 (6 bases). CDR1 and CDR2 from the germline V gene are SNHLY and FYNNEI. The V end was cut by 7 bases, the J end by 0 bases, with 7 bases between. The CDR3 runs to 12 residues. The CDR3 DNA reads as TGTGCCAGCAAACAGGGCTCCTACGAGCAGTACTTC. Protein product: CASKQGSYEQYF.

The chain has TRBV13 and TRBJ2-2; possibly TRBD1 for D (6 bases). The CDR3 consists of 17 residues. From germline, CDR1 is PRHDT and CDR2 FYEKMQ (reference sequence). Trimming shortened V by 5 bases and J by 7 bases, and 23 bases separated the two germline ends. Here the CDR3 DNA reads TGTGCCAGCAGCGTCCTCAGGGGCTCCCCGTCGATCGGGGAGCTGTTTTTT. Protein product: CASSVLRGSPSIGELFF. Complete variable domain (other parts from reference TRBV13 and TRBJ2-2): AAGVIQSPRHLIKEKRETATLKCYPIPRHDTVYWYQQGPGQDPQFLISFYEKMQSDKGSIPDRFSAQQFSDYHSELNMSSLELGDSALYFCASSVLRGSPSIGELFFGEGSRLTVL.

This chain uses TRBV7-8 with TRBJ1-2; D gene uncertain. The V and J ends lost 1 base and 6 bases respectively, with 15 bases between them. Germline CDR1 is SGHVS and CDR2 is FQNEAQ. The CDR3 consists of 15 residues. The CDR3 protein is CASSLVGRASDGYTF. The CDR3 DNA sequence: TGTGCCAGCAGCTTAGTCGGGAGGGCTTCGGATGGCTACACCTTC.

This clone showed up just once. The CDR3 nucleotides are TGCGCCAGCAGCCTAGGGACAGGGAACTCTGGGGCCAACGTCCTGACTTTC. It translates to CASSLGTGNSGANVLTF. The chain links TRBV5-1 to TRBJ2-6; 9 bases line up with TRBD1. Unmatched junction bases numbered 5, after V lost 4 bases and J lost 0 bases. The length of the CDR3 is 17 residues. Germline CDR1 and CDR2: SGHRS and YFSETQ.

The V and J genes are TRBV27 and TRBJ2-3, with D perhaps TRBD2 (6 bases). This CDR3 has 15 amino acids. Trimming pared 3 bases from V and 3 bases from J, leaving 13 bases between. Germline values: CDR1 MNHEY, CDR2 SMNVEV (reference sequence). The CDR3 nucleotides read TGTGCCAGCAGTTTCGTTGCCGGGAGAACAGATACGCAGTATTTT. It yields the protein CASSFVAGRTDTQYF.

The chain uses TRBV10-2 and TRBJ1-5; no reliable D call. CDR1 and CDR2 from the germline V gene are WSHSY and SAAADI. Trimming removed 0 bases from V and 2 bases from J, with 11 bases in between. The CDR3 runs to 16 residues. This CDR3 reads CASSESLPERNQPQHF. The CDR3 coding sequence is TGCGCCAGCAGTGAGTCTTTACCGGAGCGCAATCAGCCCCAGCATTTT.

V usage is TRBV6-5 and J usage is TRBJ1-5; D may be TRBD1 (6 bases). Germline CDR1 is MNHEY and CDR2 is SVGAGI. This CDR3 contains 14 residues. The germline V and J ends were trimmed by 5 bases and 5 bases, with 13 bases remaining between them. For the CDR3, the DNA is TGTGCCAGCAGTCGGGGGGGGCGGGATCAGCCCCAGCATTTT. Translated: CASSRGGRDQPQHF.

The genes are TRBV27 and TRBJ2-3; 7 bases are shared with TRBD2. The V gene's germline CDR1 is MNHEY and CDR2 SMNVEV (reference sequence). With V trimmed by 2 bases and J by 11 bases, 19 bases remained unmatched. The CDR3 spans 17 residues. This CDR3 reads CASSLGGRAGEPLEQYF. The CDR3 DNA reads TGTGCCAGCAGTTTAGGGGGTAGGGCGGGAGAGCCCCTCGAGCAGTATTTT.

The rearrangement joins TRBV19 to TRBJ1-6; 7 bases line up with TRBD1. The CDR3 length is 15 residues. From germline, CDR1 is LNHDA and CDR2 SQIVND (reference sequence). The trim removed 5 bases at V and 4 bases at J, leaving 5 bases unmatched. The DNA of the CDR3 is TGTGCCAGTAGTGGACAGGCCCTGTATAATTCACCCCTCCACTTT. Protein sequence: CASSGQALYNSPLHF. The variable domain in full, completed from reference TRBV19 and TRBJ1-6, reads DGGITQSPKYLFRKEGQNVTLSCEQNLNHDAMYWYRQDPGQGLRLIYYSQIVNDFQKGDIAEGYSVSREKKESFPLTVTSAQKNPTAFYLCASSGQALYNSPLHFGNGTRLTVT.

The chain combines TRBV14 with TRBJ1-2; D ambiguous. The V end lost 0 bases, the J end lost 2 bases, and 7 bases lay between the germline ends. The V gene's germline CDR1 is SGHDN and CDR2 FVKESK. The CDR3 has 14 amino acids. In nucleotides, the CDR3 is TGTGCCAGCAGCCAAGAAGGAGTCAACTATGGCTACACCTTC. Protein sequence: CASSQEGVNYGYTF.